The following is a T cell receptor (beta chain) sequence with its context. These data come from a study of cytomegalovirus exposure and HLA in healthy donors. This CDR3 is built from 13 residues. Germline V lookup: CDR1 LNHNV, CDR2 YYDKDF (reference sequence). With V trimmed by 5 bases and J by 3 bases, 3 bases remained unmatched. Primers for the PCR totalled 60 Vbeta and 13 Jbeta. Only in-frame clones appear in the TCRdb table, and some are missing; sequencing was by immunoSEQ multiplex PCR. The table includes 190,000 or so clones, more than 80% detected once. The clonotype comes from a boy younger than 18 in good health and CMV-seronegative. Sequencing used PBMCs. This chain links TRBV15 with TRBJ2-5, with TRBD2 matching over 7 bases. CDR3 DNA sequence: TGTGCCACCAGCTGGGCGGGGGAAGAGACCCAGTACTTC. This gives the protein CATSWAGEETQYF.